This is a list of T cell receptor beta chains from one sample in a study of blood T cell repertoires in COVID-19. The protocol was immunoSEQ multiplex PCR, while the TCRdb copy is restricted to in-frame clones and leaves out a portion. The top ten hold around 13% of the sample, which has some 120,000 clones, 80% to 85% seen once. The specimen sequenced was peripheral blood. These receptors originate from a woman in her 30s who had recovered from COVID-19. Both conserved end residues are part of each CDR3. The D gene is left open where the match is weak. For some rows the clone size is stated as once, few or many, or as a class when expanded; others skip it.

V gene,J gene,D gene,clone size,CDR3 DNA,CDR3 protein
TRBV5-1,TRBJ1-2,TRBD1,NA,TGCGCCAGCAGCTTTCCCGGGACAGATAAAGGCTACACCTTC,CASSFPGTDKGYTF
TRBV6-6,TRBJ2-7,TRBD1,NA,TGTGCCAGCAGTTACTCGACAGGGCTCTCCGAGCAGTACTTC,CASSYSTGLSEQYF
TRBV27,TRBJ1-2,NA,NA,TGTGCCAGCAGTCAGGAGGACGGCTATGGCTACACCTTC,CASSQEDGYGYTF
TRBV5-1,TRBJ2-2,TRBD2,NA,TGCGCCAGCAGCCTAAGGGGACTAGCGGGGGGCACCGGGGAGCTGTTTTTT,CASSLRGLAGGTGELFF
TRBV5-1,TRBJ2-4,TRBD2,NA,TGCGCCAGCAGAAGCACCGTTCGCGGGAGGGATCAGAACATTCAGTACTTC,CASRSTVRGRDQNIQYF
TRBV11-2,TRBJ2-5,NA,NA,TGTGCCAGCAGCTTAGAGATAGGTCGGGGGACCCAGTACTTC,CASSLEIGRGTQYF
TRBV12-3/TRBV12-4,TRBJ2-1,NA,NA,TGTGCCAGCCTGGGCGGGGGCGAGCAGTTCTTC,CASLGGGEQFF
TRBV4-2,TRBJ2-3,NA,NA,TGTGCCAGCAGCCAAGGCGGTGCGCCTTCACTGGGCACAGATACGCAGTATTTT,CASSQGGAPSLGTDTQYF
TRBV19,TRBJ2-2,NA,NA,TGTGCCACAGATTCTAGGAACACCGGGGAGCTGTTTTTT,CATDSRNTGELFF
TRBV18,TRBJ1-1,NA,NA,TGTGCCAGCCGTACGGGAAACACTGAAGCTTTCTTT,CASRTGNTEAFF
TRBV6-5,TRBJ2-1,NA,NA,TGTGCCAGCAGTTACGAGGGGGGGTACTACAATGAGCAGTTCTTC,CASSYEGGYYNEQFF
TRBV4-2,TRBJ2-3,TRBD1,NA,TGTGCCAGCAGCCCCCGACAGGGGGAGGGAGATACGCAGTATTTT,CASSPRQGEGDTQYF
TRBV4-2,TRBJ2-1,TRBD2,NA,TGTGCCAGCAGCCCTAATAGCGGGACGACCTACAATGAGCAGTTCTTC,CASSPNSGTTYNEQFF
TRBV6-5,TRBJ1-6,NA,NA,TGTGCCAGCAGTTATGGATGGGGGGACTATAATTCACCCCTCCACTTT,CASSYGWGDYNSPLHF
TRBV29-1,TRBJ1-2,TRBD1,NA,TGCAGCGTTGAAGGGAGGCGAGGGGGCGCCGGCTATGGCTACACCTTC,CSVEGRRGGAGYGYTF
TRBV19,TRBJ1-5,NA,few,TGTGCCAGTAGTCCCCCCTATCAGCCCCAGCATTTT,CASSPPYQPQHF
TRBV19,TRBJ2-7,TRBD2,NA,TGTGCCAGTAGTAGAGGGACTAGCGGGATCTACGAGCAGTACTTC,CASSRGTSGIYEQYF
TRBV6-5,TRBJ1-1,NA,once,TGTGCCAGCAGTTACACTCTAGGCACTGAAGCTTTCTTT,CASSYTLGTEAFF
TRBV18,TRBJ2-3,NA,NA,TGTGCCAGCTCACTAGCCTGGGGGGCAGATACGCAGTATTTT,CASSLAWGADTQYF
TRBV18,TRBJ1-5,TRBD1,few,TGTGCCAGCTCGCTAGACAGGGATCAGCCCCAGCATTTT,CASSLDRDQPQHF